One sample yielded the 10 T cell receptor beta chains listed below, sequenced in a study of blood T cell repertoires in COVID-19. The method was immunoSEQ multiplex PCR; TCRdb's version includes in-frame clones alone and lacks a portion of them. The table lists roughly 20,000 clones, roughly 91% of them singletons. Specimen: peripheral blood. These receptors came from a human donor in a cohort sampled during active COVID-19.

The chain joins TRBV19 to TRBJ1-3, with D maybe TRBD1 (5 bases). The CDR3 loop spans 16 amino acids. V lost 3 bases to trimming and J lost 4 bases, with 16 bases between them. The germline gives CDR1 LNHDA, CDR2 SQIVND (reference sequence). CDR3 nucleotides: TGTGCCAGTAGTATTTATCAAGGGGCGCCCGGAAACACCATATATTTT. It is translated as CASSIYQGAPGNTIYF. The variable domain in full, with the rest retrieved from reference TRBV19 and TRBJ1-3, is DGGITQSPKYLFRKEGQNVTLSCEQNLNHDAMYWYRQDPGQGLRLIYYSQIVNDFQKGDIAEGYSVSREKKESFPLTVTSAQKNPTAFYLCASSIYQGAPGNTIYFGEGSWLTVV.

CDR3 DNA: TGTGCCAGCCCTGGATCGGACAAGGACGAAACCGGGGAGCTGTTTTTT. It codes for CASPGSDKDETGELFF. J is TRBJ2-2 and V is TRBV27; tentative D call: TRBD1 (5 bases). This CDR3 is 16 amino acids long. Trimming removed 8 bases from V and 5 bases from J, with 21 bases in between. Germline lookup yields CDR1 MNHEY and CDR2 SMNVEV (reference sequence).

CDR3 sequence (DNA): TGTGCCAGCAGTCCGACGCCACTAGCGGGAGCCGAGCAGTACTTC. It translates to CASSPTPLAGAEQYF. The rearrangement uses TRBV7-2 and TRBJ2-7; 11 bases are shared with TRBD2. The J segment lost 6 bases and the V segment lost 6 bases, leaving 10 bases of the junction unmatched. The germline V gene has CDR1 SGHTA and CDR2 FQGNSA. There are 15 residues in the CDR3.

V is TRBV7-3 and J is TRBJ2-1, with 7 bases aligning to TRBD1. The CDR3 runs 15 residues. Germline CDR1 and CDR2: SGHTA and FQGTGA. V gave up 5 bases and J gave up 5 bases; unmatched junction bases: 9. Here the CDR3 DNA reads TGTGCCAGCAGCCAATCCCGGACAGGTCACAATGAGCAGTTCTTC. Translation: CASSQSRTGHNEQFF.

The rearrangement uses TRBV4-1 and TRBJ1-6; TRBD1 agrees at 9 bases. The V segment lost 4 bases and the J segment 8 bases; nucleotides outside the gene matches: 0. The CDR3 has 13 residues. Germline CDR1 and CDR2: MGHRA and YSYEKL. The CDR3 loop is CASSRDRDSPLHF. The CDR3 DNA follows: TGCGCCAGCAGCCGGGACAGGGATTCACCCCTCCACTTT.

This chain connects TRBV19 to TRBJ2-3, with TRBD2 matching over 7 bases. Germline-derived CDR1 and CDR2 are LNHDA and SQIVND (reference sequence). With V trimmed by 7 bases and J by 5 bases, 15 bases remained unmatched. CDR3 size: 16 residues. CDR3 coding DNA: TGTGCCAGTACCTCCTCCTCGGGGGGATGGGGAGATACGCAGTATTTT. Residues: CASTSSSGGWGDTQYF.

This clone was seen only once. V is TRBV5-6 and J is TRBJ1-5, with TRBD1 as a possible D gene (6 bases). V shed 0 bases and J shed 6 bases, with 13 bases lying between them. Germline-derived CDR1 and CDR2 are SGHDT and YYEEEE. The CDR3 loop spans 15 amino acids. This CDR3 reads CASSLGPGEGQPQHF. For the CDR3, the DNA is TGTGCCAGCAGCTTGGGTCCAGGGGAGGGTCAGCCCCAGCATTTT.

The DNA of the CDR3 is TGTGCCAGCAGTGAGGGGGTAGCGGGGCACACAGATACGCAGTATTTT. Protein sequence: CASSEGVAGHTDTQYF. The chain combines TRBV2 with TRBJ2-3; 8 nucleotides match TRBD2. V lost 3 bases to trimming and J lost 2 bases; unmatched junction nucleotides: 7. The CDR3 sequence is 16 residues long. From germline, CDR1 is SNHLY and CDR2 FYNNEI.

This clone was seen a handful of times. This chain links TRBV28 with TRBJ2-3, with D possibly matching TRBD2 (6 bases). Germline V gene data show CDR1 as MDHEN and CDR2 as SYDVKM. Trimming took off 4 bases at V and 5 bases at J, with 7 bases between the two ends. The CDR3 runs to 12 residues. The CDR3 spells CASSSGVDTQYF. For the CDR3, the DNA is TGTGCCAGCAGTTCGGGGGTAGATACGCAGTATTTT.

The rearrangement joins TRBV13 to TRBJ2-7; 7 bases fit TRBD1. The J segment lost 1 base and the V segment lost 6 bases, leaving 9 bases of the junction unmatched. This CDR3 contains 15 residues. CDR1 is PRHDT and CDR2 is FYEKMQ in the germline V gene (reference sequence). As DNA, the CDR3 is TGTGCCAGCAGTCTGGGACAGCGGCTATCCTACGAGCAGTACTTC. It codes for CASSLGQRLSYEQYF.